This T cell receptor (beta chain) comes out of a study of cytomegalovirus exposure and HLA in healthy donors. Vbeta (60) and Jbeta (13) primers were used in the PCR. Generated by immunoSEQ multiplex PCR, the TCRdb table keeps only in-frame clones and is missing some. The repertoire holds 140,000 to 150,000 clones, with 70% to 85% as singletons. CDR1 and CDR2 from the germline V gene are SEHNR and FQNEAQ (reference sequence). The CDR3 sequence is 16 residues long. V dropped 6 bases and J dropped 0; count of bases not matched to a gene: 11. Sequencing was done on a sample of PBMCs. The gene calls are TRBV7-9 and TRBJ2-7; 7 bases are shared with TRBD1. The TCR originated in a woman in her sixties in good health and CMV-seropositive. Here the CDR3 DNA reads TGTGCCAGCAGTCACGGTATCCGGGACAGCTCCTACGAGCAGTACTTC. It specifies CASSHGIRDSSYEQYF. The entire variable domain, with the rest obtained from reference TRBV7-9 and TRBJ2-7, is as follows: DTGVSQNPRHKITKRGQNVTFRCDPISEHNRLYWYRQTLGQGPEFLTYFQNEAQLEKSRLLSDRFSAERPKGSFSTLEIQRTEQGDSAMYLCASSHGIRDSSYEQYFGPGTRLTVT.